A selection of T cell receptor beta chains follows, all from one sample in a study of blood T cell repertoires in COVID-19. Here immunoSEQ multiplex PCR was the method, and the copy in TCRdb shows in-frame clones only, minus some. The sample holds under 50,000 clones, 85% to 95% seen once. Sample: peripheral blood. These receptors originate from a man in his sixties with COVID-19, enrolled during active disease. The CDR3 runs from the conserved cysteine through the conserved F or W. Each record gives: V gene, J gene, D gene, clone size, CDR3 protein, CDR3 DNA. The D gene is left open where the match is weak. Clone sizes are given selectively: once, few, many, or a class where the clone is expanded.

TRBV19	TRBJ1-5	TRBD1	.	CASSPRDRGYQPQHF	TGTGCCAGTAGCCCCCGGGACAGGGGATATCAGCCCCAGCATTTT
TRBV5-5	TRBJ1-1	.	.	CASSLGGGTEAFF	TGTGCCAGCAGCTTGGGCGGGGGCACTGAAGCTTTCTTT
TRBV5-1	TRBJ2-1	TRBD2	.	CASSPRTRHNEQFF	TGCGCCAGCAGCCCCAGGACTAGGCACAATGAGCAGTTCTTC
TRBV12-1	TRBJ2-5	.	.	CASSFAVRKETQYF	TGTGCCAGCAGCTTTGCCGTCAGGAAAGAGACCCAGTACTTC
TRBV18	TRBJ1-2	TRBD1	.	CASSAGTDYGYTF	TGTGCCAGCTCAGCTGGGACAGACTATGGCTACACCTTC
TRBV6-6	TRBJ2-3	.	.	CASSTGLDTDTQYF	TGTGCCAGCAGCACGGGACTCGACACAGATACGCAGTATTTT
TRBV18	TRBJ2-3	TRBD2	.	CASSEGLAEADTQYF	TGTGCCAGCTCAGAGGGACTAGCGGAAGCAGATACGCAGTATTTT
TRBV2	TRBJ1-4	.	once	CASGASPPRSEKLFF	TGTGCCAGCGGGGCATCTCCCCCTAGGAGTGAAAAACTGTTTTTT
TRBV7-8	TRBJ1-3	.	.	CASSFSAGNTIYF	TGTGCCAGCAGCTTCTCGGCTGGAAACACCATATATTTT
TRBV6-5	TRBJ1-1	.	.	CASSYSPTGQATEAFF	TGTGCCAGCAGTTACTCCCCAACAGGGCAAGCCACTGAAGCTTTCTTT
TRBV5-1	TRBJ2-7	.	.	CASSSGHLAYEQYF	TGCGCCAGCAGCTCGGGACATTTAGCCTACGAGCAGTACTTC